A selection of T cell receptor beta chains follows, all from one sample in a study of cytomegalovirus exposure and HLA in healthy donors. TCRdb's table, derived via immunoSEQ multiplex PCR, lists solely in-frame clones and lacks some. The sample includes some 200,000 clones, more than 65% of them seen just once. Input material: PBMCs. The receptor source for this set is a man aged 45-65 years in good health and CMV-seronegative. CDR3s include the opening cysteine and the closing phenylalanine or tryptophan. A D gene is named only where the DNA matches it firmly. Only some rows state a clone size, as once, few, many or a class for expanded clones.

CASSVATGGNEQFF TGTGCCAGCAGCGTAGCGACAGGGGGCAATGAGCAGTTCTTC TRBJ2-1 once TRBD1 TRBV9
CASSLAGGETQYF TGCGCCAGCAGCTTGGCGGGGGGGGAGACCCAGTACTTC TRBJ2-5 once TRBD2 TRBV5-1
CASKNRPGAYEQYF TGTGCCAGCAAGAACAGGCCAGGGGCCTACGAGCAGTACTTC TRBJ2-7 NA NA TRBV6-1
CASSIGRGGDEQYF TGTGCCAGTAGTATTGGACGGGGGGGCGACGAGCAGTACTTC TRBJ2-7 NA TRBD2 TRBV19
CASSLTRGIAGGATDTQYF TGTGCCAGCAGCCTAACAAGGGGAATAGCGGGGGGCGCGACAGATACGCAGTATTTT TRBJ2-3 few TRBD2 TRBV4-2
CASSLWGDTNEKLFF TGTGCCAGCAGTTTATGGGGGGATACTAATGAAAAACTGTTTTTT TRBJ1-4 once NA TRBV27
CASSLGPQGYNSPLHF TGTGCCAGCAGCTTAGGCCCACAGGGGTATAATTCACCCCTCCACTTT TRBJ1-6 NA TRBD1 TRBV7-9
CASRGTGDLAYEQYF TGTGCCAGCAGAGGCACAGGGGACCTAGCCTACGAGCAGTACTTC TRBJ2-7 NA TRBD1 TRBV7-8
CASSMTGLAEAFF TGTGCCAGCAGTATGACAGGCTTGGCTGAAGCTTTCTTT TRBJ1-1 NA NA TRBV5-6
CASSPLGHYGYTF TGTGCCAGCAGCCCCTTGGGGCACTATGGCTACACCTTC TRBJ1-2 NA NA TRBV6-1
CASSYSGQGNEQFF TGTGCCAGCAGTTACTCGGGACAGGGTAATGAGCAGTTCTTC TRBJ2-1 NA TRBD1 TRBV6-5
CSSSWDREGTEAFF TGTTCCAGCAGCTGGGACAGGGAAGGGACTGAAGCTTTCTTT TRBJ1-1 NA TRBD1 TRBV7-9
CASSPTGLDTGELFF TGCGCCAGCAGCCCGACAGGACTAGACACCGGGGAGCTGTTTTTT TRBJ2-2 NA NA TRBV5-1
CACSGQDYEQYF TGCGCCTGCTCGGGACAAGACTACGAGCAGTACTTC TRBJ2-7 NA NA TRBV5-1
CASTAVPGSTIYF TGTGCCAGTACCGCCGTTCCGGGAAGCACCATATATTTT TRBJ1-3 NA NA TRBV19
CASSRYSQALTDTQYF TGTGCCAGCAGCCGTTATTCCCAGGCGCTCACAGATACGCAGTATTTT TRBJ2-3 NA NA TRBV4-2
CASSSTGGTNQPQHF TGTGCCAGCAGCTCTACAGGGGGCACAAATCAGCCCCAGCATTTT TRBJ1-5 NA TRBD1 TRBV5-6
CASIGPDSALHF TGTGCCAGCATAGGCCCCGACTCGGCCCTCCACTTT TRBJ1-6 NA NA TRBV7-8
CASSQGGGNEKLFF TGTGCCAGCAGTCAAGGGGGGGGGAATGAAAAACTGTTTTTT TRBJ1-4 NA NA TRBV6-1
CASSQRGTGTETAFF TGTGCCAGCAGCCAGAGGGGGACAGGGACTGAGACAGCTTTCTTT TRBJ1-1 NA TRBD1 TRBV7-9
CASSETGDEQYF TGTGCCAGCAGCGAAACAGGGGACGAGCAGTACTTC TRBJ2-7 NA TRBD1 TRBV2
CASSRERNTGELFF TGTGCCAGCAGCAGGGAGAGGAACACCGGGGAGCTGTTTTTT TRBJ2-2 NA NA TRBV11-2
CSAYISYEQYF TGCAGCGCTTACATCTCCTACGAGCAGTACTTC TRBJ2-7 few NA TRBV29-1
CASSSWRDGYTF TGTGCCAGCAGCTCGTGGAGGGATGGCTACACCTTC TRBJ1-2 NA NA TRBV7-2
CSIREETQYF TGTTCCATCCGAGAGGAGACCCAGTACTTC TRBJ2-5 NA NA TRBV7-9
CASSEGGRNTEAFF TGCGCCAGCAGTGAGGGGGGCCGTAACACTGAAGCTTTCTTT TRBJ1-1 NA NA TRBV10-1
CASSLTRTGGETQYF TGTGCCAGCAGTTTAACCCGGACAGGGGGAGAGACCCAGTACTTC TRBJ2-5 NA TRBD1 TRBV27
CATMRSSYNEQFF TGCGCCACCATGCGGAGCTCCTACAATGAGCAGTTCTTC TRBJ2-1 once NA TRBV10-1
CASSSGATEAFF TGTGCCAGCAGCTCAGGGGCCACTGAAGCTTTCTTT TRBJ1-1 NA NA TRBV13
CASSRQGNQPQHF TGTGCCAGCTCGAGACAGGGGAATCAGCCCCAGCATTTT TRBJ1-5 NA TRBD1 TRBV18
CASSAGVNTEAFF TGTGCCAGCAGCGCGGGAGTGAACACTGAAGCTTTCTTT TRBJ1-1 NA NA TRBV7-3
CASSLYSGAHGYTF TGTGCCAGCAGTTTATACAGCGGGGCTCATGGCTACACCTTC TRBJ1-2 NA NA TRBV28
CASSRGTSGGGRQETQYF TGCGCCAGCAGCCGCGGGACTAGCGGGGGCGGGCGGCAAGAGACCCAGTACTTC TRBJ2-5 NA TRBD2 TRBV4-3
CASSRQGGHQETQYF TGTGCCAGCAGCCGACAGGGGGGCCACCAAGAGACCCAGTACTTC TRBJ2-5 NA TRBD1 TRBV5-6
CASSESSFRNSPLHF TGTGCCAGCAGTGAGAGCAGTTTCAGGAATTCACCCCTCCACTTT TRBJ1-6 NA NA TRBV6-4
CASSVEGGPSQPQHF TGTGCCAGCAGCGTAGAGGGGGGGCCCAGTCAGCCCCAGCATTTT TRBJ1-5 NA NA TRBV9
CASTTEGYYGYTF TGCGCCAGCACCACCGAGGGCTACTATGGCTACACCTTC TRBJ1-2 few NA TRBV5-1